This TCR beta chain was identified during a study of PD-1 blockade in mismatch repair-deficient tumors. Sequencing used immunoSEQ multiplex PCR; TCRdb keeps in-frame clones, though not all of them. This sample has more than 95,000 clones; 85% to 90% occur once, and the top ten carry roughly 13%. Germline CDR1 and CDR2: SGHKS and YYEKEE (reference sequence). V trimming: 2 bases; J trimming: 1 base; junction bases outside the gene matches: 8. The CDR3 length is 17 residues. This sample comprised peripheral blood, obtained 44 weeks after starting pembrolizumab. The chain recombines TRBV5-5 with TRBJ1-5, with 8 bases that match TRBD1. This clonotype originated in an adult with mismatch repair-deficient cancer. This chain's CDR3 is CASSFGQGARSNQPQHF. In DNA form, the CDR3 reads TGTGCCAGCAGCTTTGGGCAGGGGGCAAGGAGCAATCAGCCCCAGCATTTT.